The 4 T cell receptor beta chains presented below share a single source sample, sequenced in a study of shared clonotypes between healthy human individuals. Naive CD8 cells were CD45RO-negative, positively selected for CCR7, excluding terminally differentiated effector memory CD45RA+ cells. The assay was immunoSEQ multiplex PCR, and TCRdb's table has in-frame clones only and misses some. In the table there are some 2.1 million clones, over 85% of which are singletons. Sequences were obtained from naive CD8+ T cells sorted from blood. Every receptor here comes from a man younger than 35 in good health.

This chain connects TRBV6-5 to TRBJ2-3; 8 nucleotides match TRBD2. Germline CDR1 MNHEY, CDR2 SVGAGI. The CDR3 covers 16 residues. The ends lost 6 bases at V and 0 bases at J; junction bases unmatched: 8. CDR3 residues: CASSYVPGGSTDTQYF. Written as DNA, the CDR3 is TGTGCCAGCAGCTACGTCCCGGGAGGGAGCACAGATACGCAGTATTTT.

The chain recombines TRBV6-5 with TRBJ1-1; D gene uncertain. The CDR3 sequence is 13 residues long. V was trimmed by 0 bases and J by 11 bases, leaving 13 bases between them. Per germline, CDR1 MNHEY and CDR2 SVGAGI. This CDR3 is CASSYSGSGWAFF. DNA for the CDR3: TGTGCCAGCAGTTACTCAGGGAGTGGATGGGCTTTCTTT.

The chain combines TRBV12-5 with TRBJ2-1; possible D gene TRBD1, 5 bases. The germline V gene has CDR1 LGHNT and CDR2 FRNRAP. The CDR3 loop spans 12 amino acids. Trimming removed 3 bases from V and 13 bases from J, with 13 bases in between. CDR3 nucleotide sequence: TGTGCTAGTGGTTTCGGGCAGGGCCAACAGTTCTTC. Amino acids: CASGFGQGQQFF. The entire variable domain, with the rest obtained from reference TRBV12-5 and TRBJ2-1, is as follows: DARVTQTPRHKVTEMGQEVTMRCQPILGHNTVFWYRQTMMQGLELLAYFRNRAPLDDSGMPKDRFSAEMPDATLATLKIQPSEPRDSAVYFCASGFGQGQQFFGPGTRLTVL.

The table lists this clone with a count of one. An end of the junction differs from the germline gene, which may be a read error. V usage is TRBV13 and J usage is TRBJ2-7; D not resolved. In germline, CDR1 is PRHDT, CDR2 FYEKMQ (reference sequence). The CDR3 length is 13 residues. CDR3 in DNA: TGTGCCAGCAGCTTAGAAGGCTCCCACGAGCAGTACTTC. Translated: CASSLEGSHEQYF.